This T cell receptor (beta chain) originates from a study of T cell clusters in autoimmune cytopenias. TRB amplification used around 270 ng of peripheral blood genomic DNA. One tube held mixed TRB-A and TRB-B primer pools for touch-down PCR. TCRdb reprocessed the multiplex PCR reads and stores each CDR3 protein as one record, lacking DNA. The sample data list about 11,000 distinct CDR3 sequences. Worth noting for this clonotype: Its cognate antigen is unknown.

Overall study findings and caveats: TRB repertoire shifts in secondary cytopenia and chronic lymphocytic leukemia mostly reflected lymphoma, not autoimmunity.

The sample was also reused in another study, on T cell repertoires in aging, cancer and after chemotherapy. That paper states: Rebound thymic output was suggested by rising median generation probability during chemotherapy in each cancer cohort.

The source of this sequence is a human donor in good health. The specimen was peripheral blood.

CDR3 sequence: CASSYGDPSYNEQFF. The chain carries TRBV6-5 and TRBJ2-1; without DNA, the TCRdb call of TRBD1 cannot be checked. Germline V gives CDR1 MNHEY, CDR2 SVGAGI. The CDR3 extends over 15 amino acids.